This T cell receptor beta chain originates from a study of T cell responses to AZD1222 COVID-19 vaccine. Study-wide background: Pooled in the analysis were second doses at about 4 or about 12 weeks.

Profiling relied on immunoSEQ multiplex PCR, and the TCRdb table lists in-frame clones only, not all of them. The top ten hold 4.5% to 5.5% of the sample, which has about 140,000 clones, roughly 92% seen once. Study outcomes and limitations: Close to half of all spike-specific TCRs reportedly target regions of the variants that are unmutated. Baseline seropositives among AZD1222 recipients totaled only six or seven. Spike was spanned by vaccine-associated CD4 TCRs, which were dominant at 160-218 and 743-854.

Note on this clone: Its antigen is unknown.

The sequenced sample was peripheral blood, obtained on day 0 of AZD1222 vaccination. The sequence came from an adult in good health.

The CDR3 loop reads CASTLTQGPREGLAKYEQYF. The CDR3 nucleotides are TGTGCCAGCACCCTGACCCAGGGCCCCCGTGAGGGACTAGCGAAGTACGAGCAGTACTTC. This chain connects TRBV21-1 to TRBJ2-7; the tabulated D call, TRBD2, remains unverified against the DNA. TRBV21-1 is marked as a pseudogene. This CDR3 is built from 20 residues.